The rows below give T cell receptor beta chains drawn from one sample of a study of blood T cell repertoires in COVID-19. Sequencing used immunoSEQ multiplex PCR; TCRdb keeps in-frame clones, though not all of them. The profile covers roughly 100,000 clones, with approximately 86% appearing a single time and 2.5% to 3.5% taken by the ten largest. Sequencing input: peripheral blood. These receptors were obtained from a man aged 50 to 60 with active or convalescent COVID-19. The CDR3 runs from the conserved cysteine through the conserved F or W. Fields, in order: clone size, J gene, V gene, D gene, CDR3 DNA, CDR3 protein. A D gene is named only where the DNA matches it firmly. Part of the rows lack a size; the others show once, few, many or a class for expanded clones.

abundance: .; j_gene: TRBJ1-2; v_gene: TRBV18; d_gene: .; CDR3nt: TGTGCCAGCTCACCTGGTGAGGAAAGGGGCTATGGCTACACCTTC; CDR3aa: CASSPGEERGYGYTF
abundance: once; j_gene: TRBJ1-2; v_gene: TRBV19; d_gene: TRBD1; CDR3nt: TGTGCCAGTAACCCCGGACAGGGAAAGAACTATGGCTACACCTTC; CDR3aa: CASNPGQGKNYGYTF
abundance: many; j_gene: TRBJ2-7; v_gene: TRBV27; d_gene: TRBD1; CDR3nt: TGTGCCAGCAGTTTATACCCGGGACAGGGGGACGAGCAGTACTTC; CDR3aa: CASSLYPGQGDEQYF
abundance: few; j_gene: TRBJ2-1; v_gene: TRBV11-2; d_gene: TRBD2; CDR3nt: TGTGCCAGCAGCCCGACTAGCGGGGGGGGAAGCTCCTACAATGAGCAGTTCTTC; CDR3aa: CASSPTSGGGSSYNEQFF
abundance: .; j_gene: TRBJ1-6; v_gene: TRBV2; d_gene: TRBD1; CDR3nt: TGTGCCAGCAGTAGGACAGGGGGATTGGAGAGAAATTCACCCCTCCACTTT; CDR3aa: CASSRTGGLERNSPLHF
abundance: few; j_gene: TRBJ1-6; v_gene: TRBV30; d_gene: TRBD1; CDR3nt: TGTGCCTGGAGTGCCGCAGGGGGACCTGGCTCACCCCTCCACTTT; CDR3aa: CAWSAAGGPGSPLHF
abundance: .; j_gene: TRBJ2-2; v_gene: TRBV10-1; d_gene: .; CDR3nt: TGCGCCAGCAGTGAGTCCTGGCAGGGGAGTGGCACCGGGGAGCTGTTTTTT; CDR3aa: CASSESWQGSGTGELFF
abundance: once; j_gene: TRBJ1-2; v_gene: TRBV7-9; d_gene: TRBD1; CDR3nt: TGTGCCAGCAGCTCGGGACAGGGGTCCGCTAACTATGGCTACACCTTC; CDR3aa: CASSSGQGSANYGYTF
abundance: .; j_gene: TRBJ2-1; v_gene: TRBV2; d_gene: .; CDR3nt: TGTGCCAGCACGCTAAGAGTGGTCGATGAGCAGTTCTTC; CDR3aa: CASTLRVVDEQFF
abundance: .; j_gene: TRBJ1-1; v_gene: TRBV7-9; d_gene: TRBD1; CDR3nt: TGTGCCAGCAGCTTGGACAGGGGGCCTGCTGAAGCTTTCTTT; CDR3aa: CASSLDRGPAEAFF
abundance: .; j_gene: TRBJ2-5; v_gene: TRBV3-1/TRBV3-2; d_gene: .; CDR3nt: TGTGCCAGCAGCTCTCCAGGGCCCCAGTACTTC; CDR3aa: CASSSPGPQYF
abundance: .; j_gene: TRBJ2-1; v_gene: TRBV5-1; d_gene: .; CDR3nt: TGCGCCAGCAGCCAGCTGAGGCAGGAGCAGTTCTTC; CDR3aa: CASSQLRQEQFF
abundance: .; j_gene: TRBJ1-2; v_gene: TRBV29-1; d_gene: TRBD1; CDR3nt: TGCAGCGTCCTCCCCCCGCTGACAGGGGTGGGTGGCTACACCTTC; CDR3aa: CSVLPPLTGVGGYTF
abundance: .; j_gene: TRBJ2-3; v_gene: TRBV30; d_gene: TRBD1; CDR3nt: TGTGCCTGGAGTGACAGGGGCGCAGATACGCAGTATTTT; CDR3aa: CAWSDRGADTQYF
abundance: few; j_gene: TRBJ1-1; v_gene: TRBV7-9; d_gene: TRBD1; CDR3nt: TGTGCCAGCAGCCCAGGACAGGGCGCCACTGAAGCTTTCTTT; CDR3aa: CASSPGQGATEAFF
abundance: .; j_gene: TRBJ2-2; v_gene: TRBV6-5; d_gene: TRBD1; CDR3nt: TGTGCCAGCAGTTCACCGACAGGGGGCGGCGGGGAGCTGTTTTTT; CDR3aa: CASSSPTGGGGELFF
abundance: .; j_gene: TRBJ2-4; v_gene: TRBV5-1; d_gene: .; CDR3nt: TGCGCCAGCAGCTTGGACGGGACACATCCAAACATTCAGTACTTC; CDR3aa: CASSLDGTHPNIQYF
abundance: .; j_gene: TRBJ1-5; v_gene: TRBV28; d_gene: .; CDR3nt: TGTGCCAGCAGCACTAATCAGCCCCAGCATTTT; CDR3aa: CASSTNQPQHF
abundance: .; j_gene: TRBJ1-3; v_gene: TRBV2; d_gene: .; CDR3nt: TGTGCCAGCAGTGGGGCCATTGTCGGAAACACCATATATTTT; CDR3aa: CASSGAIVGNTIYF
abundance: .; j_gene: TRBJ2-7; v_gene: TRBV7-2; d_gene: TRBD1; CDR3nt: TGTGCCAGCAGCTTATCCGGAACAGGGGCAGGCTACGAGCAGTACTTC; CDR3aa: CASSLSGTGAGYEQYF
abundance: .; j_gene: TRBJ2-1; v_gene: TRBV15; d_gene: TRBD2; CDR3nt: TGTGCCACCAGCAGATCCAGCGGGGGCTCCTACAATGAGCAGTTCTTC; CDR3aa: CATSRSSGGSYNEQFF
abundance: .; j_gene: TRBJ1-1; v_gene: TRBV9; d_gene: .; CDR3nt: TGTGCCAGCAGCACCCACGGGGACACTGAAGCTTTCTTT; CDR3aa: CASSTHGDTEAFF
abundance: .; j_gene: TRBJ2-4; v_gene: TRBV7-9; d_gene: .; CDR3nt: TGTGCCAGCAGCGAACCCGGACAGAAAAACATTCAGTACTTC; CDR3aa: CASSEPGQKNIQYF
abundance: once; j_gene: TRBJ2-3; v_gene: TRBV19; d_gene: .; CDR3nt: TGTGCCAGTAGTCCGTTAGCGTACCCCTTAGATACGCAGTATTTT; CDR3aa: CASSPLAYPLDTQYF
abundance: .; j_gene: TRBJ2-3; v_gene: TRBV4-1; d_gene: TRBD2; CDR3nt: TGCGCCAGCAGCCCCCGGGGAGGGGTGATTACAGATACGCAGTATTTT; CDR3aa: CASSPRGGVITDTQYF
abundance: .; j_gene: TRBJ1-2; v_gene: TRBV5-1; d_gene: TRBD1; CDR3nt: TGCGCCAGCAGCTTAGGACAGGGGAGGGGTGGCTACACCTTC; CDR3aa: CASSLGQGRGGYTF
abundance: few; j_gene: TRBJ2-6; v_gene: TRBV9; d_gene: TRBD1; CDR3nt: TGTGCCAGCAGCCCTTGGAGGGGACAGGGGGCGGCAGGGGCCAACGTCCTGACTTTC; CDR3aa: CASSPWRGQGAAGANVLTF
abundance: .; j_gene: TRBJ1-6; v_gene: TRBV5-1; d_gene: TRBD1; CDR3nt: TGCGCCAGCAGCTTGGCAGGGACAGGGAATTCACCCCTCCACTTT; CDR3aa: CASSLAGTGNSPLHF
abundance: .; j_gene: TRBJ1-1; v_gene: TRBV7-8; d_gene: TRBD1; CDR3nt: TGTGCCAGCAGCTCCTGGACAGGGGGCAACACTGAAGCTTTCTTT; CDR3aa: CASSSWTGGNTEAFF
abundance: .; j_gene: TRBJ2-3; v_gene: TRBV5-1; d_gene: TRBD1; CDR3nt: TGCGCCAGCAGCTCGACAGGGGTGAGCACAGATACGCAGTATTTT; CDR3aa: CASSSTGVSTDTQYF
abundance: .; j_gene: TRBJ2-1; v_gene: TRBV19; d_gene: TRBD1; CDR3nt: TGTGCCAGTAGCGACAGGGCAGACAATGAGCAGTTCTTC; CDR3aa: CASSDRADNEQFF
abundance: .; j_gene: TRBJ2-6; v_gene: TRBV10-3; d_gene: TRBD1; CDR3nt: TGTGCCATCAGTCAGACAGGGGGCTTAAGTAGTTCTGGGGCCAACGTCCTGACTTTC; CDR3aa: CAISQTGGLSSSGANVLTF
abundance: .; j_gene: TRBJ1-4; v_gene: TRBV10-3; d_gene: TRBD1; CDR3nt: TGTGCCATCAGTGAAAGGGGACAGGAGAATGAAAAACTGTTTTTT; CDR3aa: CAISERGQENEKLFF
abundance: .; j_gene: TRBJ2-5; v_gene: TRBV7-9; d_gene: TRBD1; CDR3nt: TGTGCCAGCAGCTTAGCGGGACAGCAAGAGACCCAGTACTTC; CDR3aa: CASSLAGQQETQYF
abundance: .; j_gene: TRBJ1-5; v_gene: TRBV18; d_gene: TRBD1; CDR3nt: TGTGCCAGCTCAGAGGACAGGGGGGGCCAGCCCCAGCATTTT; CDR3aa: CASSEDRGGQPQHF
abundance: .; j_gene: TRBJ2-5; v_gene: TRBV11-2; d_gene: TRBD1; CDR3nt: TGTGCCAGCAGCTTGGGGACAGTTCAAGAGACCCAGTACTTC; CDR3aa: CASSLGTVQETQYF
abundance: .; j_gene: TRBJ1-2; v_gene: TRBV18; d_gene: TRBD1; CDR3nt: TGTGCCAGCTCACCAAGGACAGGGGGCGCCGGGTCAAACTATGGCTACACCTTC; CDR3aa: CASSPRTGGAGSNYGYTF
abundance: .; j_gene: TRBJ2-5; v_gene: TRBV29-1; d_gene: TRBD2; CDR3nt: TGCAGCGTTGATGGACTAGCAGGCTCGATTGTTGGGTCCCAGTACTTC; CDR3aa: CSVDGLAGSIVGSQYF
abundance: .; j_gene: TRBJ1-4; v_gene: TRBV29-1; d_gene: TRBD1; CDR3nt: TGCAGCGTTGGAACCGGGACAGGGTATGAAAAACTGTTTTTT; CDR3aa: CSVGTGTGYEKLFF
abundance: .; j_gene: TRBJ2-7; v_gene: TRBV5-1; d_gene: .; CDR3nt: TGCGCCAGCAGCTTGGACCAGGGGGGTATCTACGAGCAGTACTTC; CDR3aa: CASSLDQGGIYEQYF
abundance: .; j_gene: TRBJ1-6; v_gene: TRBV4-3; d_gene: .; CDR3nt: TGCGCCAGCAGCCAATCGGGATTTAATAATTCACCCCTCCACTTT; CDR3aa: CASSQSGFNNSPLHF
abundance: .; j_gene: TRBJ2-1; v_gene: TRBV6-6; d_gene: .; CDR3nt: TGTGCCAGCAGTTACAGTCGTGGGGGGTACTACAATGAGCAGTTCTTC; CDR3aa: CASSYSRGGYYNEQFF
abundance: .; j_gene: TRBJ1-6; v_gene: TRBV19; d_gene: .; CDR3nt: TGTGCCAGTAGTGAGTATGATTCACCCCTCCACTTT; CDR3aa: CASSEYDSPLHF
abundance: .; j_gene: TRBJ1-3; v_gene: TRBV7-2; d_gene: .; CDR3nt: TGTGCCAGCAGCTCACAGGGTGCTGGAAACACCATATATTTT; CDR3aa: CASSSQGAGNTIYF
abundance: .; j_gene: TRBJ2-7; v_gene: TRBV5-4; d_gene: TRBD2; CDR3nt: TGTGCCAGCAGCTTGGGGGGCAGCGGGGGCGGATACGAGCAGTACTTC; CDR3aa: CASSLGGSGGGYEQYF
abundance: .; j_gene: TRBJ1-5; v_gene: TRBV24-1; d_gene: TRBD1; CDR3nt: TGTGCCACCAGTGAAGCCGGGACAGGGGAAGGTCAGCCCCAGCATTTT; CDR3aa: CATSEAGTGEGQPQHF
abundance: .; j_gene: TRBJ1-5; v_gene: TRBV5-1; d_gene: .; CDR3nt: TGCGCCAGCAGCTTGGGGGGGGAGGGTCAGCCCCAGCATTTT; CDR3aa: CASSLGGEGQPQHF
abundance: .; j_gene: TRBJ1-6; v_gene: TRBV24-1; d_gene: TRBD1; CDR3nt: TGTGCCACCAGCGCCGGCCAGGGGGCTAAATCACCCCTCCACTTT; CDR3aa: CATSAGQGAKSPLHF
abundance: .; j_gene: TRBJ1-2; v_gene: TRBV7-2; d_gene: TRBD1; CDR3nt: TGTGCCAGCAGCTTGCAGGGGGCCGCTAACTATGGCTACACCTTC; CDR3aa: CASSLQGAANYGYTF
abundance: .; j_gene: TRBJ2-2; v_gene: TRBV25-1; d_gene: .; CDR3nt: TGTGCCAGCAGTGATACAGGGAGTAGGGGCGGGGAGCTGTTTTTT; CDR3aa: CASSDTGSRGGELFF
abundance: few; j_gene: TRBJ2-7; v_gene: TRBV2; d_gene: TRBD2; CDR3nt: TGTGCCAGCAGTTCCGGGACTAGCGGCTCCTACGAGCAGTACTTC; CDR3aa: CASSSGTSGSYEQYF
abundance: .; j_gene: TRBJ2-3; v_gene: TRBV19; d_gene: .; CDR3nt: TGTGCCAGTAGAGGGGGAGGGCAGGGAGATACGCAGTATTTT; CDR3aa: CASRGGGQGDTQYF
abundance: .; j_gene: TRBJ2-3; v_gene: TRBV12-3/TRBV12-4; d_gene: .; CDR3nt: TGTGCCAGCAGTTCACAGGAAACAGATACGCAGTATTTT; CDR3aa: CASSSQETDTQYF
abundance: .; j_gene: TRBJ2-3; v_gene: TRBV19; d_gene: .; CDR3nt: TGTGCCAGTAGTCAGACAGGTTTCCTCACAGATACGCAGTATTTT; CDR3aa: CASSQTGFLTDTQYF
abundance: .; j_gene: TRBJ2-6; v_gene: TRBV5-1; d_gene: .; CDR3nt: TGCGCCAGCAGCTTGAGGGGGTCCGGGGCCAACGTCCTGACTTTC; CDR3aa: CASSLRGSGANVLTF
abundance: .; j_gene: TRBJ2-1; v_gene: TRBV6-4; d_gene: .; CDR3nt: TGTGCCAGCCCCAGTCGGCAGTTCTTC; CDR3aa: CASPSRQFF
abundance: few; j_gene: TRBJ2-2; v_gene: TRBV9; d_gene: .; CDR3nt: TGTGCCAGCAGCGTAGGGACTACCTTTTTCACCGGGGAGCTGTTTTTT; CDR3aa: CASSVGTTFFTGELFF
abundance: .; j_gene: TRBJ1-5; v_gene: TRBV28; d_gene: TRBD1; CDR3nt: TGTGCCAGCAGTTTATACCGAATCAGGGGGCGACCGTACAATCAGCCCCAGCATTTT; CDR3aa: CASSLYRIRGRPYNQPQHF
abundance: .; j_gene: TRBJ1-1; v_gene: TRBV2; d_gene: TRBD1; CDR3nt: TGTGCCAGCAGTGAAAGGACAGGGAACACTGAAGCTTTCTTT; CDR3aa: CASSERTGNTEAFF